This section outlines one TCR beta chain sequence together with its context. The sample is drawn from a study of blood T cells in healthy people across ages. The J segment lost 1 base and the V segment lost 8 bases, leaving 13 bases of the junction unmatched. The germline V gene has CDR1 SGHRS and CDR2 YFSETQ. This CDR3 has 16 residues. The second PCR ran about 6 to 11 cycles with a sample-barcoded 5' primer and J-beta primers. TCRdb independently ran MiXCR on the 5' RACE reads; one entry per CDR3 protein. Of under 2,000,000 distinct CDR3 sequences listed, just under 50% were seen once; the top ten hold around 2.1%.

Sequenced material: blood. The chain carries TRBV5-1 and TRBJ2-3; 7 nucleotides match TRBD2. The TCR comes from a woman between 40 and 50 years old in good health. In DNA, the CDR3 is TGCGCCAGTAGCCGAACACCGGGACTACGCACAGATACGCAGTATTTT. Amino acid sequence: CASSRTPGLRTDTQYF.